This entry features one T cell receptor beta chain sequence. The antigen is unknown. Every single donor gave one heparinised blood draw, and these averaged roughly 120 mL. Via CD45RO/CCR7/CD25/CD127/CD95/CD27, cells of the CD4+ naive, central memory, regulatory and stem cell-like memory subsets were sorted. Purity (above 95%) was reached by all sorted populations. V lost 10 bases, J lost 4 bases, and 21 bases lay in between. Germline V gene lookup returns CDR1 SGHNT and CDR2 YENEEA. The CDR3 extends over 15 amino acids. Of the isolated RNA, all was reverse transcribed, and so the sequenced material was expressed TCRB transcripts. Profiling relied on immunoSEQ multiplex PCR, and the TCRdb table lists in-frame clones only, not all of them. Counted here are about 700,000 clones, 13% occurring once; the ten biggest clones make up 0.022%. This sample was taken from a study of beta chain features in type 1 diabetes.

The study, taken as a whole, reports: When VDJ junctions were examined, type 1 diabetes patients showed fewer insertions and more deletions. Shortening of TCRB CDR3s, moderate but significant, appeared in all four CD4+ subsets of Type 1 diabetes patients.

Specimen: naive CD4+ T cells from blood. This TCR derives from a man between 18 and 35 years old with type 1 diabetes. This sequence joins TRBV11-3 and TRBJ2-3; the D is unclear. As DNA, the CDR3 is TGTGCCACCAGTTTTTTCACGGGCGCCTCAGATACGCAGTATTTT. As protein: CATSFFTGASDTQYF.